This entry features one T cell receptor beta chain sequence. Its antigen is currently unknown. TCRdb reprocessed the 5' RACE reads and reports one entry per CDR3 protein, with no DNA. The specimen's table records roughly 200,000 distinct CDR3 sequences. The data originate from a study of monozygotic twins with inflammatory bowel disease. The CDR3 runs to 14 residues. Germline CDR1 is MGHDK and CDR2 is SYGVNS. Findings and limits, study-wide: Twins with IBD were found to have lower TCRbeta diversity (inverse Simpson) than healthy co-twins.

The rearrangement links TRBV25-1 to TRBJ1-2; TCRdb picks TRBD1, but there is no DNA to check that call. The sequence was collected from a human donor with ulcerative colitis or Crohn's disease, or a healthy co-twin of an affected twin (not recorded which). The specimen was blood. CDR3 protein: CASRQGAKGDGYTF.